This TCR beta chain was identified in a study of shared clonotypes between healthy human individuals. Notes on this clone: One junction end does not reproduce the germline sequence, and a read error may be involved.

The germline V gene has CDR1 MDHEN and CDR2 SYDVKM. The CDR3 runs to 11 residues. Data came from immunoSEQ multiplex PCR; TCRdb stores just in-frame clones and leaves some out. The data contain roughly 2.2 million clones, 85% to 95% of them singletons. V is TRBV28 and J is TRBJ2-7, with 8 bases identical to TRBD2. The sample comprised naive CD4+ T cells from PBMCs. Subset defined: CD45RA+ positively selected. The TCR comes from a man between 18 and 29 years old in good health. Some clones in this sample may be carry-over from other donors' samples. The CDR3 bases are TGTGCCAGCAGTACGGATGTGGGACTAGACTTC. It translates to CASSTDVGLDF.